The next 14 T cell receptor beta chains were all read from a single sample in a study of cytomegalovirus exposure and HLA in healthy donors. The study ran its PCR with 60 Vbeta and 13 Jbeta primers. Some clones are missing from TCRdb's copy, which holds only in-frame ones; the method was immunoSEQ multiplex PCR. The data hold 55,000 to 75,000 clones, with 70% to 85% observed a single time. Material for sequencing was PBMCs. The receptor set was obtained from a girl aged 10-17 years in good health and CMV-seropositive.

In this sample, this clone turned up once. This chain links TRBV18 with TRBJ1-3; 8 nucleotides line up with TRBD1. Germline loops: CDR1 KGHSH, CDR2 LQKENI. CDR3 length equals 16 residues. The J segment lost 0 bases and the V segment lost 2 bases, leaving 3 bases of the junction unmatched. The DNA for the CDR3 is TGTGCCAGCTCACCAGATCAGGGGGCCTCTGGAAACACCATATATTTT. Translated: CASSPDQGASGNTIYF.

The rearrangement uses TRBV5-1 and TRBJ2-1; 7 nucleotides align to TRBD1. V lost 3 bases to trimming and J lost 6 bases; unmatched junction nucleotides: 6. CDR3 length: 14 residues. Germline CDR1 is SGHRS and CDR2 is YFSETQ. The CDR3 DNA is TGCGCCAGCAGCTCGGAGACAGGGACCAATGAGCAGTTCTTC. It translates to CASSSETGTNEQFF.

The chain has TRBV30 and TRBJ2-2; a weak D match, TRBD2 (5 bases). Trimming shortened V by 1 base and J by 7 bases, and 13 bases separated the two germline ends. The CDR3 totals 14 residues. The germline V gene encodes CDR1 GTSNPN and CDR2 SVGIG (reference sequence). CDR3 amino acids: CAWSAGRGIGELFF. The CDR3 nucleotides are TGTGCCTGGAGTGCGGGTCGGGGTATCGGGGAGCTGTTTTTT. Together with reference TRBV30 and TRBJ2-2, the CDR3 gives the full variable domain: SQTIHQWPATLVQPVGSPLSLECTVEGTSNPNLYWYRQAAGRGLQLLFYSVGIGQISSEVPQNLSASRPQDRQFILSSKKLLLSDSGFYLCAWSAGRGIGELFFGEGSRLTVL.

Here the CDR3 DNA reads TGTGCCAGCGGGAGGGAGCGCGTATACGAGCAGTACTTC. This sequence encodes CASGRERVYEQYF. J is TRBJ2-7 and V is TRBV7-2; 7 bases are a match to TRBD2. The CDR3 has 13 residues. V dropped 8 bases and J dropped 4; count of bases not matched to a gene: 8. CDR1 and CDR2 from the germline V gene are SGHTA and FQGNSA.

The V call is TRBV6-5, the J call TRBJ1-1; a weak D match, TRBD1 (5 bases). Germline V CDR1 and CDR2: MNHEY, SVGAGI. The CDR3 contains 15 residues. V was shortened by 0 bases and J by 8 bases, with 16 bases between the two germline ends. In DNA, the CDR3 is TGTGCCAGCAGTTACTCTGGGGGAGGGCGCAGGGAAGCTTTCTTT. Its protein is CASSYSGGGRREAFF.

This clone was detected only a few times. The J gene is TRBJ1-1, the V gene TRBV30, with 7 nucleotides matching TRBD1. V shed 5 bases and J 10 bases; nucleotides not matched to a gene: 10. Germline V gene lookup returns CDR1 GTSNPN and CDR2 SVGIG (reference sequence). The CDR3 runs 12 residues. CDR3 in amino acids: CAWYRGPGLAFF. CDR3 nucleotides: TGTGCCTGGTACAGGGGTCCGGGCCTAGCTTTCTTT.

The V call is TRBV28, the J call TRBJ1-1; D remains ambiguous. The CDR3 is 10 amino acids. The germline CDR1 and CDR2 sequences are MDHEN and SYDVKM. CDR3 nucleotide sequence: TGTTCGTCGGGAAGGGCTGAAGCTTTCTTT. Encoded protein: CSSGRAEAFF.

The count of this clone is one. The V and J genes are TRBV28 and TRBJ2-1, with TRBD2 matching 8 bases. Germline V gene sequence: CDR1 MDHEN, CDR2 SYDVKM. The CDR3 sequence is 16 residues long. V shed 6 bases and J 8 bases; nucleotides not matched to a gene: 15. The CDR3, as DNA: TGTGCCAGCAGCAGAAGCGGGAGCGGCTTGAGTTATGAGCAGTTCTTC. Protein product: CASSRSGSGLSYEQFF. Full variable domain (outside the CDR3, taken from reference TRBV28 and TRBJ2-1): DVKVTQSSRYLVKRTGEKVFLECVQDMDHENMFWYRQDPGLGLRLIYFSYDVKMKEKGDIPEGYSVSREKKERFSLILESASTNQTSMYLCASSRSGSGLSYEQFFGPGTRLTVL.

This clone is a singleton in its sample. The chain recombines TRBV6-1 with TRBJ2-7; a possible D gene is TRBD1 (6 bases). The V gene lost 3 bases and the J gene lost 3 bases, with 9 bases spanning the gap. The CDR3 has 13 residues. Looked up from germline, CDR1 is MNHNS and CDR2 is SASEGT. The CDR3 loop is CASSEPRGYEQYF. Written as DNA, the CDR3 is TGTGCCAGCAGTGAGCCCAGGGGCTACGAGCAGTACTTC.

The chain links TRBV4-1 to TRBJ2-4; 7 nucleotides agree with TRBD2. CDR1 MGHRA and CDR2 YSYEKL come from the germline V gene. Trimming cost V 0 bases and J 0 bases; bases outside gene matches: 8. CDR3 length: 18 residues. CDR3 sequence reads: CASSQDAGRVVAKNIQYF. The CDR3 DNA reads as TGCGCCAGCAGCCAAGACGCGGGGAGGGTTGTAGCCAAAAACATTCAGTACTTC.

The J gene is TRBJ1-6, the V gene TRBV6-6; 9 bases agree with TRBD1. Trimming cost V 6 bases and J 9 bases; bases outside gene matches: 12. Germline values: CDR1 MNHNY, CDR2 SVGAGI (reference sequence). The CDR3 is 16 residues long. CDR3 sequence (DNA): TGTGCCAGCAGACGGGACAGGGAGTTTTTGGGTTCACCCCTCCACTTT. This encodes CASRRDREFLGSPLHF.

CDR3 bases: TGTGCCAGCAGCTACACCGGGACTAGCGGGAGGTCACGGTACAATGAGCAGTTCTTC. Translation gives CASSYTGTSGRSRYNEQFF. This chain joins TRBV7-2 and TRBJ2-1, with TRBD2 matching 15 bases. The germline V gene has CDR1 SGHTA and CDR2 FQGNSA. Unmatched junction bases numbered 11, after V lost 4 bases and J lost 4 bases. The CDR3 consists of 19 residues.

The rearrangement links TRBV29-1 to TRBJ2-2, with TRBD2 matching 9 bases. V was clipped by 4 bases and J by 5 bases; unmatched bases: 2. CDR3 length: 13 amino acids. Germline V gene sequence: CDR1 SQVTM, CDR2 ANQGSEA. CDR3 protein: CSVVLAGTGELFF. CDR3 DNA: TGCAGCGTTGTCCTAGCGGGGACCGGGGAGCTGTTTTTT.

This clone came up a few times. The chain joins TRBV27 to TRBJ2-2, with D tentatively TRBD2 (5 bases). The CDR3 covers 12 residues. Germline CDR1 reads MNHEY; CDR2 reads SMNVEV (reference sequence). V was shortened by 7 bases and J by 4 bases, with 7 bases between the two germline ends. CDR3: CASMGVTGELFF. CDR3 sequence (DNA): TGTGCCAGCATGGGAGTCACCGGGGAGCTGTTTTTT.